This T cell receptor (beta chain) was captured by sequencing in a study of glioma-infiltrating T cells after dendritic cell vaccination. Time point described: after dendritic cell vaccination, including at tumor progression/relapse. From germline, CDR1 is SGDLS and CDR2 YYNGEE. Trimming took 4 bases from V and 2 from J; bases not matched to a gene: 6. The CDR3 covers 14 residues. Assay: immunoSEQ multiplex PCR; the TCRdb copy retains only in-frame clones and omits some. The table shows around 25,000 clones, with 85% to 90% occurring only once. The clonotype originates from a human donor with glioblastoma. The V gene is TRBV9, the J gene TRBJ2-7, with 7 bases that match TRBD2. The sample consisted of blood, taken after dendritic cell vaccination. The CDR3 nucleotides are TGTGCCAGCAGCCCAGGGACTACTCCCTACGAGCAGTACTTC. Protein: CASSPGTTPYEQYF.